Listed below are T cell receptor beta chains from one sample, sequenced in a study of blood T cells in healthy people across ages. TCRdb processed the 5' RACE reads anew with MiXCR; each CDR3 protein has one entry. The sample has 800,000 or so distinct CDR3 sequences, roughly 25% seen once. These data are also associated with another study on T cells of mothers and their children.

The sequenced sample consisted of blood. These TCRs come from a boy between 10 and 17 years old in good health. Both conserved end residues are part of each CDR3. D genes are given only for firm matches. Not all rows give a size; the values are once, few, many and, for expanded clones, a class.

D	V	J	size	DNA	CDR3
.	TRBV20-1	TRBJ2-3	.	TGCAGTGCCTCGGTACGGGTCGGCACAGATACGCAGTATTTT	CSASVRVGTDTQYF
.	TRBV20-1	TRBJ2-3	.	TGCAGTGCCCCGTTAGGGGGGGCAGGGGCAGATACGCAGTATTTT	CSAPLGGAGADTQYF
TRBD2	TRBV5-1	TRBJ2-1	.	TGCGCCAGCAGCTCGGTCGGGACTAGCGGCAATGAGCAGTTCTTC	CASSSVGTSGNEQFF
.	TRBV7-2	TRBJ2-5	.	TGTGCCAGCAGCTTAGCTTTGACCCCGTGGGAGACCCAGTACTTC	CASSLALTPWETQYF
.	TRBV13	TRBJ1-1	many	TGCGCCAGCAGCTCCTCAGGGACTGAAGCTTTCTTT	CASSSSGTEAFF
.	TRBV29-1	TRBJ2-2	few	TGCAGCGTTGAAGATGCGGTAGTCGGCACCGGGGAGCTGTTTTTT	CSVEDAVVGTGELFF
.	TRBV7-6	TRBJ1-3	many	TGTGCCAGCAGCTCCGGGGGCTCCATGAGCTCTGGAAACACCATATATTTT	CASSSGGSMSSGNTIYF
TRBD2	TRBV28	TRBJ2-1	.	TGTGCCAGCAGTTTGTCGGGACTAGCGGGAGTCTCCTACAATGAGCAGTTCTTC	CASSLSGLAGVSYNEQFF
.	TRBV5-1	TRBJ2-1	few	TGCGCCAGCAGCAAGGACTTGAGCTCCTACAATGAGCAGTTCTTC	CASSKDLSSYNEQFF
TRBD2	TRBV5-1	TRBJ2-2	.	TGCGCCAGCCAAGCCACGGGGGGTACCGGGGAGCTGTTTTTT	CASQATGGTGELFF
.	TRBV20-1	TRBJ1-1	.	TGCAGTTCAGGGCCCGGGACGGAAGCTTTCTTT	CSSGPGTEAFF
TRBD2	TRBV6-2/TRBV6-3	TRBJ2-7	few	TGTGCCAGCAGTTACGGGGACTACCGTTACTTC	CASSYGDYRYF
TRBD1	TRBV20-1	TRBJ1-6	.	TGCAGTGCAGGGACAGGGAGCTCACCCCTCCACTTT	CSAGTGSSPLHF
TRBD1	TRBV6-2/TRBV6-3	TRBJ2-7	few	TGTGCCAGCAGGCAGGACAGGGAAAGGTCCTACGAGCAGTACTTC	CASRQDRERSYEQYF
.	TRBV6-2/TRBV6-3	TRBJ2-7	.	TGTGCCAGCAGGGAGGTATCCTACGAGCAGTACTTC	CASREVSYEQYF
.	TRBV6-6	TRBJ1-4	few	TGTGCCAGCAGTCCCCCGGCGGGGGGCTTGATTGAAAAACTGTTTTTT	CASSPPAGGLIEKLFF
TRBD2	TRBV9	TRBJ2-3	few	TGTGCCAGCAGCGCGGCGGGGACTAGTCCTGATACGCAGTATTTT	CASSAAGTSPDTQYF
TRBD1	TRBV5-1	TRBJ2-2	once	TGCGCCAGTACAGGGGGCATCAACACCGGGGAGCTGTTTTTT	CASTGGINTGELFF
.	TRBV27	TRBJ1-6	many	TGTGCCAGCAGTTTAACCGATAATTCACCCCTCCACTTT	CASSLTDNSPLHF
TRBD1	TRBV20-1	TRBJ2-7	many	TGCAGTGCCGACAGCGGGACAGGGGCTGGCGAGCAGTACTTC	CSADSGTGAGEQYF
.	TRBV15	TRBJ2-5	few	TGTGCCACCAGCAGTTGGACAGTGTACCAAGAGACCCAGTACTTC	CATSSWTVYQETQYF
.	TRBV18	TRBJ2-7	.	TGTGCCAGCTCACCTACGGCGGGACGGAAATACGAGCAGTACTTC	CASSPTAGRKYEQYF
TRBD1	TRBV20-1	TRBJ2-7	few	TGCAGTGCCCCATCCCCCGGGACAGACCTTTCCTACGAGCAGTACTTC	CSAPSPGTDLSYEQYF
.	TRBV7-3	TRBJ1-2	.	TGTGCCAGCAGCGCCTCCGGGACGGATAACTATGGCTACACCTTC	CASSASGTDNYGYTF
.	TRBV3-1	TRBJ2-5	few	TGTGCCAGCAGCCTTGGGGCAGGCCCGGGAGTAGAGACCCAGTACTTC	CASSLGAGPGVETQYF
.	TRBV20-1	TRBJ1-6	few	TGCAGTGCTAGACCCCCCGGGACTCAGGGGTCACCCCTCCACTTT	CSARPPGTQGSPLHF
TRBD2	TRBV20-1	TRBJ2-7	.	TGCAGTGCTAGAGATCCCGGTAGCGGGAGGGCTCACTACGAGCAGTACTTC	CSARDPGSGRAHYEQYF
TRBD2	TRBV20-1	TRBJ2-5	.	TGCAGTGCTAGGACTAGCGGGAGTGGGGAGACCCAGTACTTC	CSARTSGSGETQYF
.	TRBV7-4	TRBJ1-6	.	TGTGCCAGCAGACCGGACAAGAGCTCCTATAAGTCACCCCTCCACTTT	CASRPDKSSYKSPLHF
TRBD1	TRBV27	TRBJ2-7	few	TGTGCCAGCAGTTTTCGACAGGGGGGATACGAGCAGTACTTC	CASSFRQGGYEQYF
.	TRBV20-1	TRBJ2-5	many	TGCAGTGCGAGGACAGAAGAGACCCAGTACTTC	CSARTEETQYF
TRBD1	TRBV7-3	TRBJ2-2	.	TGTGCCAGCAGCTTAATGCGCACAGGGGCCCCGGAGCTGTTTTTT	CASSLMRTGAPELFF
TRBD2	TRBV18	TRBJ2-1	.	TGTGCCAGCTCACCTGGACTAGCGGGGATTTTGGGTGAGCAGTTCTTC	CASSPGLAGILGEQFF
.	TRBV7-8	TRBJ2-6	.	TGTGCCAGCAGCTTCCGGATCTCTGGGGCCAACGTCCTGACTTTC	CASSFRISGANVLTF
.	TRBV11-2	TRBJ1-2	.	TGTGCCAGCAGCTTACCTACAGCGGGCGGCCGTGGCTACACCTTC	CASSLPTAGGRGYTF
TRBD1	TRBV30	TRBJ2-7	.	TGTGCCTGGAGTAGGGACAGTTTAACCTACGAGCAGTACTTC	CAWSRDSLTYEQYF
.	TRBV29-1	TRBJ2-5	.	TGCAGCGTTGGACAGGCCCAAGAGACCCAGTACTTC	CSVGQAQETQYF
.	TRBV20-1	TRBJ1-4	.	TGCAGTGCTAGAGATAGTGCAGGGGCGGTCGGAAAACTGTTTTTT	CSARDSAGAVGKLFF
.	TRBV7-2	TRBJ2-7	.	TGTGCCAGCAGCGCCTTAGAGAGGGGTGGCTACGAGCAGTACTTC	CASSALERGGYEQYF
TRBD1	TRBV27	TRBJ1-2	few	TGTGCCAGCAGTTTGACAACCCGGGACAGGGGAAGAGGGAGCTATGGCTACACCTTC	CASSLTTRDRGRGSYGYTF
.	TRBV20-1	TRBJ2-7	.	TGCAGTGCTAGCCGGACACTGAGCTCCTACGAGCAGTACTTC	CSASRTLSSYEQYF
TRBD1	TRBV14	TRBJ1-6	.	TGTGCCAGCAGCCAGGGGACAGCTAATAATTCACCCCTCCACTTT	CASSQGTANNSPLHF
.	TRBV6-1	TRBJ2-7	.	TGTGCCAGCAGTGAAGAGAACCGGCACCCCTACGGGCAGTACTTC	CASSEENRHPYGQYF
TRBD1	TRBV7-2	TRBJ2-7	.	TGTGCCAGCAGCTTAGTAGGACAGGGAGCCACCTACGAGCAGTACTTC	CASSLVGQGATYEQYF
.	TRBV6-2/TRBV6-3	TRBJ2-2	few	TGTGCCAGCAGTTACTTCTTAGGGACGGAGCTGTTTTTT	CASSYFLGTELFF